A single sample gave rise to the 23 T cell receptor beta chains below, sequenced in a study of spatial heterogeneity in lung cancer. The time point is: blood at routine non-recurrence follow-up after resection. Without sorting, whole RNA was sequenced from tumor, nontumor lung or frozen PBMC. TCRdb reprocessed the 5' RACE reads via MiXCR and lists one record per CDR3 protein. The table shows about 120,000 distinct CDR3 sequences, with 12% occurring only once. The sample here was PBMCs, taken at follow-up. The receptor source for this set is a male donor with early-stage non-small cell lung cancer.

The sample holds many counts of this clonotype. The chain is built from TRBV2 and TRBJ2-7; 7 bases align to TRBD2. Germline-derived CDR1 and CDR2 are SNHLY and FYNNEI. The V segment lost 11 bases and the J segment 3 bases; nucleotides outside the gene matches: 7. The CDR3 spans 12 residues. The CDR3 DNA follows: TGTGCCGGGGGAGGGGATAGCTACGAGCAGTACTTC. Its protein is CAGGGDSYEQYF.

This chain joins TRBV9 and TRBJ2-1; weak D call: TRBD1 (6 bases). The CDR3 totals 16 residues. In germline, CDR1 is SGDLS, CDR2 YYNGEE. V dropped 2 bases and J dropped 7 bases, with 19 bases sitting between them. CDR3 residues: CASSVVDSTSRNEQFF. CDR3 DNA sequence: TGTGCCAGCAGCGTTGTGGACAGTACGTCAAGGAATGAGCAGTTCTTC.

This clonotype was recorded at least ten times. The CDR3 coding sequence is TGCGCCAGCAGGGGAACTAGCGGGCCCACAGATACGCAGTATTTT. Its protein is CASRGTSGPTDTQYF. The chain is built from TRBV5-1 and TRBJ2-3; TRBD2 aligns across 9 bases. V lost 5 bases, J lost 2 bases, and 6 bases stayed unmatched. The germline V gene encodes CDR1 SGHRS and CDR2 YFSETQ. The length of the CDR3 is 15 residues.

A few counts support this clonotype. CDR3 sequence (DNA): TGTGCCAGCAGCTCCTCAGGGGGCGGATTAGATACGCAGTATTTT. It translates to CASSSSGGGLDTQYF. The V and J genes are TRBV28 and TRBJ2-3; the match to TRBD1 covers 8 bases. The CDR3 runs to 15 residues. Trimming cost V 6 bases and J 5 bases; bases outside gene matches: 10. CDR1 and CDR2 from the germline V gene are MDHEN and SYDVKM. The full variable domain, with the rest looked up from reference TRBV28 and TRBJ2-3, is DVKVTQSSRYLVKRTGEKVFLECVQDMDHENMFWYRQDPGLGLRLIYFSYDVKMKEKGDIPEGYSVSREKKERFSLILESASTNQTSMYLCASSSSGGGLDTQYFGPGTRLTVL.

Note on this clonotype: A read error may be the cause here, since a much bigger clone is one base away. The chain employs TRBV3-1 and TRBJ1-2, with 7 nucleotides matching TRBD1. The CDR3 covers 13 residues. Germline trimming cut 8 bases from V and 9 bases from J; bases unmatched to any gene: 12. Germline V gene lookup returns CDR1 LGHDT and CDR2 YNNKEL (reference sequence). The CDR3 region has the DNA TGTGCCAGCGGTCGGGGACAGAGGTTCAGCTACACCTTC. Translated: CASGRGQRFSYTF.

The chain carries TRBV5-6 and TRBJ1-5; D remains unclear. The V end was cut by 4 bases, the J end by 3 bases, with 5 bases between. Germline values: CDR1 SGHDT, CDR2 YYEEEE. This CDR3 contains 12 residues. The CDR3, as DNA: TGTGCCAGCAGCCAAAACAATCAGCCCCAGCATTTT. This codes for CASSQNNQPQHF.

There are a few counts of this clonotype. The chain couples TRBV7-2 to TRBJ2-7; 10 bases fit TRBD2. The CDR3 runs 16 residues. Germline assignment: CDR1 SGHTA and CDR2 FQGNSA. Germline trimming cut 2 bases from V and 3 bases from J; bases unmatched to any gene: 7. CDR3 in DNA: TGTGCCAGCAGCTTACGGCCAGCGGGGGGGCTCTACGAGCAGTACTTC. It specifies CASSLRPAGGLYEQYF.

The chain has TRBV3-1 and TRBJ1-1; tentatively, D is TRBD1 (6 bases). Trimming removed 3 bases at V and 6 bases at J, with 14 bases between. The CDR3 is 14 residues long. The V gene's germline CDR1 is LGHDT and CDR2 YNNKEL (reference sequence). CDR3 sequence: CASSHSGGGAEAFF. In DNA, the CDR3 is TGTGCCAGCAGCCACTCTGGTGGGGGCGCTGAAGCTTTCTTT.

Only a few counts were recorded for this clonotype. The chain couples TRBV14 to TRBJ1-2; D gene ambiguous. The CDR3 totals 13 residues. The V gene lost 2 bases and the J gene lost 2 bases, with 6 bases spanning the gap. Germline CDR1 SGHDN, CDR2 FVKESK. CDR3 residues: CASSQWTNYGYTF. In nucleotides, the CDR3 is TGTGCCAGCAGCCAATGGACCAACTATGGCTACACCTTC.

This clonotype was seen a few times. The rearrangement joins TRBV28 to TRBJ2-2, with a weak D call TRBD1 (5 bases). V was shortened by 8 bases and J by 6 bases, with 19 bases between the two germline ends. The CDR3 is 15 amino acids. The germline V gene encodes CDR1 MDHEN and CDR2 SYDVKM. The DNA for the CDR3 is TGTGCCAGCTACAGAATGGGGCAGGGATCCGGGGAGCTGTTTTTT. It specifies CASYRMGQGSGELFF.

This clonotype was counted only a few times. The J gene is TRBJ1-6, the V gene TRBV7-2, with 9 bases matching TRBD1. The germline V gene encodes CDR1 SGHTA and CDR2 FQGNSA. The trim removed 1 base at V and 10 bases at J, leaving 2 bases unmatched. The CDR3 has 14 residues. CDR3 in amino acids: CASSLEQGASPLHF. CDR3 coding DNA: TGTGCCAGCAGCTTAGAACAGGGGGCATCACCCCTCCACTTT.

This clonotype was picked up many times. The rearrangement joins TRBV24-1 to TRBJ2-1; 7 bases match TRBD1. Germline V gene sequence: CDR1 KGHDR, CDR2 SFDVKD. The CDR3 sequence is 16 residues long. Trimming removed 3 bases from V and 2 bases from J; junction bases left unmatched: 6. CDR3 protein: CATSDTRQGTYNEQFF. CDR3 nucleotide sequence: TGTGCCACCAGTGATACCCGACAGGGAACCTACAATGAGCAGTTCTTC.

The chain carries TRBV5-1 and TRBJ2-7; perhaps D is TRBD1 or TRBD2 (5 bases each). Germline assignment: CDR1 SGHRS and CDR2 YFSETQ. The CDR3 contains 14 residues. V dropped 7 bases and J dropped 1 base, with 15 bases sitting between them. This chain's CDR3 is CASYPGTASYEQYF. The CDR3 region has the DNA TGCGCCAGCTATCCCGGGACGGCTTCCTACGAGCAGTACTTC.

There are a few counts of this clonotype. The chain joins TRBV18 to TRBJ2-7; D remains unclear. The CDR3 extends over 13 amino acids. The germline V gene has CDR1 KGHSH and CDR2 LQKENI. Trimming cost V 2 bases and J 6 bases, with 11 bases left between them. CDR3 DNA sequence: TGTGCCAGCTCACCAGATCCGGCCCTCGAGCAGTACTTC. It encodes CASSPDPALEQYF.

This clonotype was detected a few times. The chain is built from TRBV7-2 and TRBJ2-7; D is unclear. Germline CDR1 reads SGHTA; CDR2 reads FQGNSA. V shed 1 base and J shed 3 bases, with 10 bases lying between them. The CDR3 totals 14 residues. CDR3 sequence (DNA): TGTGCCAGCAGCTTAGACCCCGGAATCTACGAGCAGTACTTC. This gives the protein CASSLDPGIYEQYF. Full variable domain (missing parts from reference TRBV7-2 and TRBJ2-7): GAGVSQSPSNKVTEKGKDVELRCDPISGHTALYWYRQSLGQGLEFLIYFQGNSAPDKSGLPSDRFSAERTGGSVSTLTIQRTQQEDSAVYLCASSLDPGIYEQYFGPGTRLTVT.

This clonotype was detected many times. The chain is built from TRBV5-1 and TRBJ1-2; D gene unclear. Germline assignment: CDR1 SGHRS and CDR2 YFSETQ. The CDR3 covers 13 residues. Trimming cost V 1 base and J 6 bases, with 10 bases left between them. Here the CDR3 DNA reads TGCGCCAGCAGCTTGCTTCAGGCCGATGGCTACACCTTC. Translating it yields CASSLLQADGYTF.

This clonotype has ten or more counts. The genes are TRBV29-1 and TRBJ1-5; the D gene is possibly TRBD1 (6 bases). The CDR3 sequence is 15 residues long. Germline CDR1 and CDR2: SQVTM and ANQGSEA. V lost 5 bases and J lost 4, with 18 bases in between. The CDR3 region has the DNA TGCAGCGTTTCACAGGGATCGGGGAGAAATCAGCCCCAGCATTTT. It yields the protein CSVSQGSGRNQPQHF.

The V gene is TRBV7-7, the J gene TRBJ2-1; TRBD2 aligns across 7 bases. V gave up 0 bases and J gave up 4 bases; unmatched junction bases: 3. This CDR3 has 15 residues. Germline V gene lookup returns CDR1 SSHAT and CDR2 FNYEAQ (reference sequence). This CDR3 reads CASSLATGGYNEQFF. The DNA for the CDR3 is TGTGCCAGCAGCTTAGCGACCGGGGGGTACAATGAGCAGTTCTTC.

V is TRBV7-6 and J is TRBJ2-7, with unresolved D. This CDR3 region has 15 residues. V was cut by 1 base and J by 0 bases, with 10 bases left in between. The germline gives CDR1 SGHVS, CDR2 FNYEAQ. In DNA, the CDR3 is TGTGCCAGCAGCTTAGGTCCTACGTCCTCCTACGAGCAGTACTTC. Translating gives CASSLGPTSSYEQYF.

Many counts were recorded for this clonotype. This chain connects TRBV5-1 to TRBJ1-1, with 9 bases matching TRBD1. V lost 4 bases, J lost 5 bases, and 9 bases stayed unmatched. The germline CDR1 and CDR2 sequences are SGHRS and YFSETQ. The CDR3 runs 15 residues. CDR3 bases: TGCGCCAGCAGCGGAGACAGGGGGTCTACTACTGAAGCTTTCTTT. Protein product: CASSGDRGSTTEAFF.

J is TRBJ2-3 and V is TRBV4-1; 14 nucleotides align to TRBD2. Germline V gene data show CDR1 as MGHRA and CDR2 as YSYEKL. With 2 bases clipped from V and 2 bases from J, the junction kept 3 bases outside the gene matches. This CDR3 is built from 17 residues. The CDR3 sequence: CASSQTTSGGATDTQYF. DNA for the CDR3: TGCGCCAGCAGCCAAACGACTAGCGGGGGGGCCACAGATACGCAGTATTTT.

The sample holds many counts of this clonotype. V gene TRBV27 combines with J gene TRBJ1-1, with 10 positions matching TRBD1. V shed 2 bases, J shed 11 bases, and the junction held 5 bases outside the gene matches. The germline CDR1 and CDR2 sequences are MNHEY and SMNVEV (reference sequence). The CDR3 consists of 13 residues. The CDR3 protein is CASSLGTGVVAFF. In DNA form, the CDR3 reads TGTGCCAGCAGTTTAGGGACAGGGGTGGTTGCTTTCTTT.

This clonotype was observed a few times. V usage is TRBV3-1 and J usage is TRBJ2-1; D possibly matches TRBD1 or TRBD2 (5 bases each). Germline CDR1 reads LGHDT; CDR2 reads YNNKEL (reference sequence). The CDR3 consists of 14 residues. Between the trimmed V and J ends, which lost 4 bases and 7 bases, there was a span of 14 bases. CDR3 residues: CASSLIQGENEQFF. In DNA, the CDR3 is TGTGCCAGCAGCCTAATACAAGGGGAGAATGAGCAGTTCTTC.